This T cell receptor beta chain was identified in a study of blood T cell repertoires in COVID-19. Study overall: Specimens from acute and convalescent COVID-19 originated in the United States, Italy and Spain. The analysed material was cDNA or gDNA that came from T cells, B-cell-depleted T cells, or PBMCs.

From germline, CDR1 is SQVTM and CDR2 ANQGSEA. V lost 0 bases and J 2 bases, leaving 10 bases between the germline ends. This CDR3 is built from 14 residues. Authors' processing steps: By means of reference gene primer amplification, nucleated cell counts were estimated. Repertoires were generated with immunoSEQ multiplex PCR, while TCRdb's copy carries only in-frame clones and drops some. V and J calls and clone size are copied from that table; D and trimming were computed from the DNA. The sample contains fewer than 65,000 clones, about 82% of which appear only once. The receptor comes from a human donor in a cohort sampled during active COVID-19. Sequencing input: peripheral blood. The chain has TRBV29-1 and TRBJ1-2; unclear D gene. In DNA, the CDR3 is TGCAGCGTTGAAGATTGGTACAGAAACTATGGCTACACCTTC. This encodes CSVEDWYRNYGYTF.